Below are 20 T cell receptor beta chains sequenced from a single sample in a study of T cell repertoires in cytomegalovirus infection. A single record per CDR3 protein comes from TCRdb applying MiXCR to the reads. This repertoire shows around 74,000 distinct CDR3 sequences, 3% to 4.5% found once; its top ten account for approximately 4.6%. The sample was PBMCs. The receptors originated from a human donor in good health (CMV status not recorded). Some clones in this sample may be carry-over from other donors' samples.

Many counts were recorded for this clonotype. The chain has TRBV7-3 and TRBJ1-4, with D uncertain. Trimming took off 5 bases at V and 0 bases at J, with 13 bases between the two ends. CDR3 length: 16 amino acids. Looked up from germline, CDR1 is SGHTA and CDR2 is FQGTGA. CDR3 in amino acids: CASSRLTAPTNEKLFF. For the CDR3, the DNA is TGTGCCAGCAGCCGTCTCACGGCGCCAACTAATGAAAAACTGTTTTTT.

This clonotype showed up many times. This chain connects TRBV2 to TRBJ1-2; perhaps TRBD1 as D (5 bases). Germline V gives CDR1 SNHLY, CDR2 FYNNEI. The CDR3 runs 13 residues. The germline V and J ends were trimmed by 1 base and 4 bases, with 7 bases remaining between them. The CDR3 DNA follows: TGTGCCAGCAGTGAAGTGGGACTCTATGGCTACACCTTC. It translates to CASSEVGLYGYTF.

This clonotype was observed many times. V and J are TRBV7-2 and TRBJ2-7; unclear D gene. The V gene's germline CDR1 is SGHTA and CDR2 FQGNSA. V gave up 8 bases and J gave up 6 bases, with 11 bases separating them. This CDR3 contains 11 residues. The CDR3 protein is CASVTVGEQYF. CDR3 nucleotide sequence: TGTGCCAGCGTTACCGTTGGCGAGCAGTACTTC.

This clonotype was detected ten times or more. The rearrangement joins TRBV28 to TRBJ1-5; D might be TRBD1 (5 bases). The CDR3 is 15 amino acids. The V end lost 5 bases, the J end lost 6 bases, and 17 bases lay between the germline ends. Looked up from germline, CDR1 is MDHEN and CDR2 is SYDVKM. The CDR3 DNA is TGTGCCAGCAGTCTTACTCTAGGGGTAGGTCAGCCCCAGCATTTT. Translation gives CASSLTLGVGQPQHF.

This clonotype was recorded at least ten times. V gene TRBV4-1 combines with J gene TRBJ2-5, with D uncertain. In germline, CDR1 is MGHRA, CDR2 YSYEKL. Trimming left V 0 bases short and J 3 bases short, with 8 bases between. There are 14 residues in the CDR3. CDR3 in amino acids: CASSQENDEETQYF. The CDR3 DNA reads TGCGCCAGCAGCCAAGAAAACGACGAAGAGACCCAGTACTTC.

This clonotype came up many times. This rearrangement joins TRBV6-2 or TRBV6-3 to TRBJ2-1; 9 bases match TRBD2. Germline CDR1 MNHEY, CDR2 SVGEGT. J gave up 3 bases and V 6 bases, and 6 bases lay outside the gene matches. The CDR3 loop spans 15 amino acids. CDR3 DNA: TGTGCCAGCAGGCCCTTAGCGGGGGTCTACAATGAGCAGTTCTTC. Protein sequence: CASRPLAGVYNEQFF.

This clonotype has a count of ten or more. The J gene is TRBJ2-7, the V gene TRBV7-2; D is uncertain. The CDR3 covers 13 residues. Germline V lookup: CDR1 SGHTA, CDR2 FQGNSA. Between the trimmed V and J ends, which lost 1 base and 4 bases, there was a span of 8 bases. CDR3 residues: CASSLESSYEQYF. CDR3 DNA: TGTGCCAGCAGCTTAGAGTCGTCGTACGAGCAGTACTTC.

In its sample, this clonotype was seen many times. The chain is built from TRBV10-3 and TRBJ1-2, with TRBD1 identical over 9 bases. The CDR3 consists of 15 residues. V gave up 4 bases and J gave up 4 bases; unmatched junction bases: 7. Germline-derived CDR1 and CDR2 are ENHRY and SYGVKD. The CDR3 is CAISAPGQGLYGYTF. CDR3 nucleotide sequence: TGTGCCATCAGTGCCCCGGGACAGGGCCTCTATGGCTACACCTTC.

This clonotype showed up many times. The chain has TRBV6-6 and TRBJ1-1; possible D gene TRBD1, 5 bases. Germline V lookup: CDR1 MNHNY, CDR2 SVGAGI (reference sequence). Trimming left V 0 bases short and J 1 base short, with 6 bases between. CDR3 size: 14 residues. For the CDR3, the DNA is TGTGCCAGCAGTTACTCAGGGGAGAACACTGAAGCTTTCTTT. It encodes CASSYSGENTEAFF.

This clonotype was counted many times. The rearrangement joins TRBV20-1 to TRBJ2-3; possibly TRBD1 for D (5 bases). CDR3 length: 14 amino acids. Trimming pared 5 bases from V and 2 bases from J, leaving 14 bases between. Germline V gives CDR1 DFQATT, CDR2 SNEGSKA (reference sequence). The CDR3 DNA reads TGCAGTGCTCCGACAGACCCAAACACAGATACGCAGTATTTT. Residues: CSAPTDPNTDTQYF.

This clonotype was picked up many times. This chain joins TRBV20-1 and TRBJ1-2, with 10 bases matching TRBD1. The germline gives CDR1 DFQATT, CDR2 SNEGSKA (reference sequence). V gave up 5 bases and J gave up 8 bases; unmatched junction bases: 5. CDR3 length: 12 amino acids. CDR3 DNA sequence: TGCAGTGCTTTTGGACAGGGGGAAGGCTACACCTTC. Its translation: CSAFGQGEGYTF.

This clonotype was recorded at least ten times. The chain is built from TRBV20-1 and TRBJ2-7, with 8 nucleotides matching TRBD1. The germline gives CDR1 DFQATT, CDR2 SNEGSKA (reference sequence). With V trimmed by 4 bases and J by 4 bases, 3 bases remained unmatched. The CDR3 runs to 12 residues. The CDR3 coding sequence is TGCAGTGCTAAGGACAGGGCGTACGAGCAGTACTTC. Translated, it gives CSAKDRAYEQYF.

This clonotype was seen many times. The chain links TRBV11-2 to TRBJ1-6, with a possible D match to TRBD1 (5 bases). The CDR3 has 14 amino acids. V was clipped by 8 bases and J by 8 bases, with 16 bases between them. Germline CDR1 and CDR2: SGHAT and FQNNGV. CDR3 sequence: CASVSRVFDSPLHF. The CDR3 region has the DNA TGTGCCAGCGTTTCCAGGGTGTTTGATTCACCCCTCCACTTT. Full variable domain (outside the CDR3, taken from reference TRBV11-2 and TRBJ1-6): EAGVAQSPRYKIIEKRQSVAFWCNPISGHATLYWYQQILGQGPKLLIQFQNNGVVDDSQLPKDRFSAERLKGVDSTLKIQPAKLEDSAVYLCASVSRVFDSPLHFGNGTRLTVT.

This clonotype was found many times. Here the CDR3 reads CASDRGLGNQPQHF. The CDR3 DNA is TGTGCCAGCGACAGGGGGCTGGGCAATCAGCCCCAGCATTTT. This chain links TRBV7-8 with TRBJ1-5; 10 bases are shared with TRBD1. The V gene's germline CDR1 is SGHVS and CDR2 FQNEAQ. The J segment lost 2 bases and the V segment lost 8 bases, leaving 3 bases of the junction unmatched. This CDR3 contains 14 residues.

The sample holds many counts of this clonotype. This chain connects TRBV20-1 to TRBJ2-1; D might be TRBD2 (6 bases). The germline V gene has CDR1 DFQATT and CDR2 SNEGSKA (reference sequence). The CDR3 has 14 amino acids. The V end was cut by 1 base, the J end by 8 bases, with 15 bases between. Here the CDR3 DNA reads TGCAGTGCTAGAGTAGGTTTTGGGGGGTATGAGCAGTTCTTC. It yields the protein CSARVGFGGYEQFF.

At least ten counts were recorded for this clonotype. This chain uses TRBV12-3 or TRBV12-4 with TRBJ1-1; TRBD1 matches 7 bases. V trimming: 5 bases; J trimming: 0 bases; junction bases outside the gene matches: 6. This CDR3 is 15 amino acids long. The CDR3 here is CASSRQGGMNTEAFF. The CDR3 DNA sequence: TGTGCCAGCAGTCGACAGGGAGGGATGAACACTGAAGCTTTCTTT.

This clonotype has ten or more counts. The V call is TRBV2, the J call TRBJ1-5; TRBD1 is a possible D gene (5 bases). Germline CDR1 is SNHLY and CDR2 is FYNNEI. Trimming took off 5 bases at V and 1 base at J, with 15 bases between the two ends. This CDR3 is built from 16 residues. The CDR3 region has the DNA TGTGCCAGCAGTCCAAAGGGGCAGCAAAGCAATCAGCCCCAGCATTTT. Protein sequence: CASSPKGQQSNQPQHF.

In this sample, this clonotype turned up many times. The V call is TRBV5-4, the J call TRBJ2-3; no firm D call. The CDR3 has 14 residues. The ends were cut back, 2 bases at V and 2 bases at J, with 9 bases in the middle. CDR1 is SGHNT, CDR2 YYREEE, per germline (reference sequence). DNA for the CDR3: TGTGCCAGCAGCTTAGTTGCGAACACAGATACGCAGTATTTT. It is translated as CASSLVANTDTQYF. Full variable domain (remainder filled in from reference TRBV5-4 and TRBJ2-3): ETGVTQSPTHLIKTRGQQVTLRCSSQSGHNTVSWYQQALGQGPQFIFQYYREEENGRGNFPPRFSGLQFPNYSSELNVNALELDDSALYLCASSLVANTDTQYFGPGTRLTVL.

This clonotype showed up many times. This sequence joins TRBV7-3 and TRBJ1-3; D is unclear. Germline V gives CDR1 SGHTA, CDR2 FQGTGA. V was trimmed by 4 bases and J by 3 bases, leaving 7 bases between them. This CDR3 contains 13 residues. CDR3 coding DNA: TGTGCCAGCAGCTCCCCAATTGGAAACACCATATATTTT. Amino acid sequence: CASSSPIGNTIYF.

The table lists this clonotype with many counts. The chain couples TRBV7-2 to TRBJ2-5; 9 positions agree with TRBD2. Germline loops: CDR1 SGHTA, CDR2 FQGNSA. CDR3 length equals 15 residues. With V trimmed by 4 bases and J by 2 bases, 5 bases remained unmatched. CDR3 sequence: CASSWNAGGQETQYF. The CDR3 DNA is TGTGCCAGCAGCTGGAATGCGGGGGGGCAAGAGACCCAGTACTTC.